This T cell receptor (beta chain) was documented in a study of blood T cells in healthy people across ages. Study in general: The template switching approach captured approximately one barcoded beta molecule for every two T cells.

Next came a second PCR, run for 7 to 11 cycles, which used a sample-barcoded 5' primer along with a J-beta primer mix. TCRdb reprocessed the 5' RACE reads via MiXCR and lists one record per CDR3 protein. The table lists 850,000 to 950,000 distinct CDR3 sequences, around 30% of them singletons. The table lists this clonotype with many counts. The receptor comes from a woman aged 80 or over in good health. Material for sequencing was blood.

CDR3 DNA: TGTGCCAGCAGTTCCCCAGGATCCCTCCACTTT. Protein: CASSSPGSLHF. The V gene is TRBV27, the J gene TRBJ1-6, with unresolved D. CDR1 and CDR2 (germline): MNHEY, SMNVEV (reference sequence). The CDR3 is 11 amino acids. V lost 4 bases and J 14 bases, leaving 9 bases between the germline ends.